This T cell receptor beta chain was recorded in a study of cytomegalovirus exposure and HLA in healthy donors. PCR was performed using 60 Vbeta and 13 Jbeta primers. Sequencing was performed with immunoSEQ multiplex PCR; in TCRdb, only in-frame clones are kept and a portion is missing. The table shows 85,000 to 130,000 clones, with 75% to 85% occurring only once. The junction had 5 bases not matched to a gene; V was cut back by 2 bases and J by 3 bases. This CDR3 region has 15 residues. Germline values: CDR1 SGHTA, CDR2 FQGNSA. The sample consisted of PBMCs. The V gene is TRBV7-2, the J gene TRBJ2-3, with TRBD2 identical over 7 bases. This receptor was taken from a female donor in good health and CMV-seropositive. In DNA form, the CDR3 reads TGTGCCAGCAGCTTAAGTGGACTAGGAACAGATACGCAGTATTTT. Protein product: CASSLSGLGTDTQYF.